One T cell receptor (beta chain) is described in this entry. Its specificity is not known. These data come from a study of a mutant IDH1 vaccine in newly diagnosed glioma. Overall study context: Males made up about 62% and females roughly 40% of treated patients, whose mean age was roughly 40 years. Points from the study as a whole: It seemed that pseudoprogression was not linked to changes in the top peripheral T cell clonotypes.

Time point described: week 47, end of study. Alongside topical imiquimod, each dose of vaccine comprised 300 ug of mutant IDH1 20-mer peptide. Donors had new WHO grade 3 or 4 IDH1-mutant, ATRX-lost astrocytomas. TCRdb's table, derived via immunoSEQ multiplex PCR, lists solely in-frame clones and lacks some. The sample contains approximately 32,000 clones, approximately 89% of which appear only once. The length of the CDR3 is 15 residues. The germline gives CDR1 LNHDA, CDR2 SQIVND (reference sequence). With V trimmed by 5 bases and J by 2 bases, 5 bases remained unmatched. Sequences were derived from PBMCs, sampled from a glioma patient whose treatment included an IDH1 peptide vaccine. The receptor was derived from a man between 35 and 55 years old with glioma. The V call is TRBV19, the J call TRBJ1-3; 8 bases map to TRBD1. CDR3 in amino acids: CASSGPDRAGNTIYF. The CDR3 nucleotides are TGTGCCAGTAGTGGGCCGGACAGGGCTGGAAACACCATATATTTT.